One T cell receptor beta chain is described in this entry. Its antigen remains unknown. Per germline, CDR1 LNHDA and CDR2 SQIVND (reference sequence). The V gene lost 3 bases and the J gene lost 8 bases, with 10 bases spanning the gap. The CDR3 sequence is 12 residues long. Documented time point: naive CD8 control sorted from an acute-time-point sample. Method: immunoSEQ multiplex PCR; TCRdb's copy keeps in-frame clones and lacks some. The repertoire holds tens of thousands of clones, with 80% to 90% as singletons. This sample was taken from a study of CD8 T cells in acute hepatitis C reinfection. Study information: Sequences come from NS3-1073-specific CD8+ T cells, during acute infection and after clearance.

Broader study findings: Diversity was high, without significant differences between resolver and chronic groups. One of thirteen outcome-independent public clonotypes used V04-02/J02-02.

Specimen: naive CD8+ T cells from PBMCs. The chain combines TRBV19 with TRBJ1-2, with no clear D. The sequence derives from a woman aged 18-29 years who spontaneously cleared hepatitis C infection. CDR3 sequence reads: CASSMSSDGYTF. DNA for the CDR3: TGTGCCAGTAGTATGAGCAGTGACGGCTACACCTTC. Full variable domain (rest looked up from reference TRBV19 and TRBJ1-2): DGGITQSPKYLFRKEGQNVTLSCEQNLNHDAMYWYRQDPGQGLRLIYYSQIVNDFQKGDIAEGYSVSREKKESFPLTVTSAQKNPTAFYLCASSMSSDGYTFGSGTRLTVV.